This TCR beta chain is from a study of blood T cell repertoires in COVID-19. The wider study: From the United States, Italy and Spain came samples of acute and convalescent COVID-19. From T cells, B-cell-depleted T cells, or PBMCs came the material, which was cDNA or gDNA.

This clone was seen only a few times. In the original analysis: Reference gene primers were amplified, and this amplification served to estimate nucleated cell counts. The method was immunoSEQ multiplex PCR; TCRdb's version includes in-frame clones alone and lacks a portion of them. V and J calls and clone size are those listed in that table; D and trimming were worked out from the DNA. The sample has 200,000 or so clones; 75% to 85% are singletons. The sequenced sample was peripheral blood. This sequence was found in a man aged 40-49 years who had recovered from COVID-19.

The CDR3 DNA sequence: TGTGCCAGCAGCCCCATCCGACAGACAACAACTAATGAAAAACTGTTTTTT. This sequence encodes CASSPIRQTTTNEKLFF. V usage is TRBV3-1 (or the pseudogene TRBV3-2) and J usage is TRBJ1-4, with TRBD1 as a possible D gene (5 bases). Trimming pared 4 bases from V and 0 bases from J, leaving 15 bases between. CDR3 length: 17 amino acids. CDR1 and CDR2 from the germline V gene are LGHDT and YNNKEL (reference sequence).